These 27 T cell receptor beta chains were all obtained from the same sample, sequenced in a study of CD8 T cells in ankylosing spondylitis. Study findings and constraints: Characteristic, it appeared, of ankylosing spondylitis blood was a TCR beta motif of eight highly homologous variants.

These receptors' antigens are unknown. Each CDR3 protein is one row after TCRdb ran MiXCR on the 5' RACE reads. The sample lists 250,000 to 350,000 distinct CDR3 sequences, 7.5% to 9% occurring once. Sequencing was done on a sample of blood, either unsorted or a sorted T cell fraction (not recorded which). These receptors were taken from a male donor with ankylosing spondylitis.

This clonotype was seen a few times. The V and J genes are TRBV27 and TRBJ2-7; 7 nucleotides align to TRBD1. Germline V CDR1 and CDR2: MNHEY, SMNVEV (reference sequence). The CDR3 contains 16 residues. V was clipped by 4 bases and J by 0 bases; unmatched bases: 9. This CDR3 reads CASSSQRTGGSYEQYF. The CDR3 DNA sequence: TGTGCCAGCAGTTCCCAACGGACAGGTGGCTCCTACGAGCAGTACTTC.

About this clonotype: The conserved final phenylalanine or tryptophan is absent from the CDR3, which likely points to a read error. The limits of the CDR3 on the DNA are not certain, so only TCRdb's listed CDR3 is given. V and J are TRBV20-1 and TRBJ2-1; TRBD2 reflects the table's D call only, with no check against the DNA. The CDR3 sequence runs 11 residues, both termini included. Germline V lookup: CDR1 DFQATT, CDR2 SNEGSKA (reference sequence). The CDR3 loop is CSARFGSGRAL.

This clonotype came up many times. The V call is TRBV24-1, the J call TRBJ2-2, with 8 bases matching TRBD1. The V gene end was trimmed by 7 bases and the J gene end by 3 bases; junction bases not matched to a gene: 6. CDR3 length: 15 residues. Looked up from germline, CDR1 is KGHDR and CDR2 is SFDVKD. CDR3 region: CATRETGEDTGELFF. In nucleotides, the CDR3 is TGTGCCACCAGGGAGACAGGGGAGGACACCGGGGAGCTGTTTTTT.

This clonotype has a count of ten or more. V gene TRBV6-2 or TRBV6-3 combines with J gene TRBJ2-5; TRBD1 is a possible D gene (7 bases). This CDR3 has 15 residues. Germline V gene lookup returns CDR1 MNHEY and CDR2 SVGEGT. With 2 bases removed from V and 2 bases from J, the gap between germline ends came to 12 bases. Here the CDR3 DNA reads TGTGCCAGCAGTTACCGCGGGACAGCTCAAGAGACCCAGTACTTC. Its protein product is CASSYRGTAQETQYF.

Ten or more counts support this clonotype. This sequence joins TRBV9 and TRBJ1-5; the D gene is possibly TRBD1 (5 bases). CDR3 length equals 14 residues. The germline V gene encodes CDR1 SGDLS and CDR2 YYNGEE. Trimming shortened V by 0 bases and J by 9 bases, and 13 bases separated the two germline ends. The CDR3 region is CASSVDGGDRPQHF. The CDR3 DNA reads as TGTGCCAGCAGCGTAGACGGGGGGGACCGGCCCCAGCATTTT. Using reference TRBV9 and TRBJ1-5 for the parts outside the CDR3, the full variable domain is DSGVTQTPKHLITATGQRVTLRCSPRSGDLSVYWYQQSLDQGLQFLIQYYNGEERAKGNILERFSAQQFPDLHSELNLSSLELGDSALYFCASSVDGGDRPQHFGDGTRLSIL.

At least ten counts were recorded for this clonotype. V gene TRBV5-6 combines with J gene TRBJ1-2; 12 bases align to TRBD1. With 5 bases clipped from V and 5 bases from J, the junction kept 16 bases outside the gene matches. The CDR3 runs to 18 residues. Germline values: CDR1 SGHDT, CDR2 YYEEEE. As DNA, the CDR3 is TGTGCCAGCAGTTTGTCATCCGGGACAGGGGGCGCTGGGTATGGCTACACCTTC. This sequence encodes CASSLSSGTGGAGYGYTF.

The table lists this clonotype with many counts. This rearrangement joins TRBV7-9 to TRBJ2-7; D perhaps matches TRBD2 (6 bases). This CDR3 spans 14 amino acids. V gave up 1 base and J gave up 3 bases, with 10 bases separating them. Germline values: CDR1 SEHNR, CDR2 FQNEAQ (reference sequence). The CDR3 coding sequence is TGTGCCAGCAGCTTAGGGGGGGACTTCTACGAGCAGTACTTC. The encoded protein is CASSLGGDFYEQYF.

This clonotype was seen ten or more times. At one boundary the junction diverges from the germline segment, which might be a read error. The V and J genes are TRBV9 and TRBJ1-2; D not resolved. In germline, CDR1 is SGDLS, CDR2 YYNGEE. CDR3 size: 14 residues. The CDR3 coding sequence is TGTGCCAGCAGCGTAGACAGCTCTAATTATGGCTACACCTTC. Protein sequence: CASSVDSSNYGYTF.

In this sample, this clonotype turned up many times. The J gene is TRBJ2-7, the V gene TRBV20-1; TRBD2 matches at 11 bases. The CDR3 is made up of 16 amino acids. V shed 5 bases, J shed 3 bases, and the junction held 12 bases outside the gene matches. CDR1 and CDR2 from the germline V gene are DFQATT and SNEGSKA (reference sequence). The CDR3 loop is CSALPSGRRSSYEQYF. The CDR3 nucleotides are TGCAGTGCTCTACCTAGCGGGAGGAGGTCAAGCTACGAGCAGTACTTC.

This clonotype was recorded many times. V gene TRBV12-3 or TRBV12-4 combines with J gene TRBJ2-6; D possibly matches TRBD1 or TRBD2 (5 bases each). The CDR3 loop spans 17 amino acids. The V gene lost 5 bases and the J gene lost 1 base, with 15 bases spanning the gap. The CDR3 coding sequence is TGTGCCAGCAGTAGCCCCGGGACGAGATCTGGGGCCAACGTCCTGACTTTC. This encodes CASSSPGTRSGANVLTF.

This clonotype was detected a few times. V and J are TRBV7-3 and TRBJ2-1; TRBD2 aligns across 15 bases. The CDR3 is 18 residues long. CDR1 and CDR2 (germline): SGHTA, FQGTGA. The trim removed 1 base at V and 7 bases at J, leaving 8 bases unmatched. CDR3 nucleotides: TGTGCCAGCAGCTTAAAGGGCGGACTAGCGGGAGGGCCGAATGAGCAGTTCTTC. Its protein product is CASSLKGGLAGGPNEQFF.

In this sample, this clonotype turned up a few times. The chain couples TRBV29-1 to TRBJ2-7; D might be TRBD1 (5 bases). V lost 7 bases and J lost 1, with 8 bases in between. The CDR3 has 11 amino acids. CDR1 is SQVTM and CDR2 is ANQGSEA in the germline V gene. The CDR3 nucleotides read TGCAGCGGCGGACATTCCTACGAGCAGTACTTC. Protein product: CSGGHSYEQYF.

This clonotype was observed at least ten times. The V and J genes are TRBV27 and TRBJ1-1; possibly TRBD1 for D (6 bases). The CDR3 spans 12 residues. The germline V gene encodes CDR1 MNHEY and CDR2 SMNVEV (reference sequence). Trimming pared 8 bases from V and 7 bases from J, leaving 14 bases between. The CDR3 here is CASGYRAYEAFF. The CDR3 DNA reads TGTGCCAGCGGCTACAGGGCCTATGAAGCTTTCTTT.

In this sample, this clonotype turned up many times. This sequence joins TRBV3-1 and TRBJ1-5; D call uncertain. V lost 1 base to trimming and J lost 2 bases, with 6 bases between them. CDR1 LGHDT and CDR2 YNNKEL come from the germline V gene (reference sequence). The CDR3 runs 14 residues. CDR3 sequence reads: CASSQVKGNQPQHF. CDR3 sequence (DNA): TGTGCCAGCAGCCAAGTCAAGGGCAATCAGCCCCAGCATTTT.

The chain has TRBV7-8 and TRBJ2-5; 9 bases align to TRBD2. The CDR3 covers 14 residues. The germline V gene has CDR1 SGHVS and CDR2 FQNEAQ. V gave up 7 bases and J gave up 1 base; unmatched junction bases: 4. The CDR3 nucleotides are TGTGCCAGCACCAGACTAGCGGCCCAAGAGACCCAGTACTTC. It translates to CASTRLAAQETQYF.

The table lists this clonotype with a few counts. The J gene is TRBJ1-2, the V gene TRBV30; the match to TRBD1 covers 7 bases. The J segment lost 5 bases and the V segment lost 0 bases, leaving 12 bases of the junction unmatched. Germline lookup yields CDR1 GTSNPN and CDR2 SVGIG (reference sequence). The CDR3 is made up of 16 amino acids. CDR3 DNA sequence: TGTGCCTGGAGTGTACAGCGGACAGGTGGCGGGTATGGCTACACCTTC. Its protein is CAWSVQRTGGGYGYTF.

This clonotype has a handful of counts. CDR3 in DNA: TGTGCAACCTGGGACTACTCTTACACAGATACGCAGTATTTT. It encodes CATWDYSYTDTQYF. The gene calls are TRBV10-3 and TRBJ2-3; 7 nucleotides match TRBD2. Per germline, CDR1 ENHRY and CDR2 SYGVKD. This CDR3 is 14 amino acids long.

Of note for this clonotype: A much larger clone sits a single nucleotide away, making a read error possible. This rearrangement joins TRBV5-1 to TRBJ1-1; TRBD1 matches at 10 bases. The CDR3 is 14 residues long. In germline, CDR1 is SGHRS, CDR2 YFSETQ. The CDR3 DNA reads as TGCGCCAGCAGCTCATGGCCGCGGGACAGGGGAGCTTACTTT. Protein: CASSSWPRDRGAYF.

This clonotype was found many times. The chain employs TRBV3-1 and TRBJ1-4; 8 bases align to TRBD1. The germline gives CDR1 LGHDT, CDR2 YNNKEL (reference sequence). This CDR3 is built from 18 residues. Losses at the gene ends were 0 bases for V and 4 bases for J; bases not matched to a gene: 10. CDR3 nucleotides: TGTGCCAGCAGCCAAGAATGGCAGGGGGCGCGACATAATGAAAAACTGTTTTTT. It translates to CASSQEWQGARHNEKLFF. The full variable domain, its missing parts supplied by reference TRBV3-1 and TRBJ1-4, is DTAVSQTPKYLVTQMGNDKSIKCEQNLGHDTMYWYKQDSKKFLKIMFSYNNKELIINETVPNRFSPKSPDKAHLNLHINSLELGDSAVYFCASSQEWQGARHNEKLFFGSGTQLSVL.

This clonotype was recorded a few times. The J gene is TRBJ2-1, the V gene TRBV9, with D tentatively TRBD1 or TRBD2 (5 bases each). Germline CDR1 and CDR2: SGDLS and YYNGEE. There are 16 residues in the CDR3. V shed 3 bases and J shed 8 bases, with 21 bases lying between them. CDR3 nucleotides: TGTGCCAGCAGCGAGAGGACCGGGCCCCTGGGGGATGAGCAGTTCTTC. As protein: CASSERTGPLGDEQFF. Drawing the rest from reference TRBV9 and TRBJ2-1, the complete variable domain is DSGVTQTPKHLITATGQRVTLRCSPRSGDLSVYWYQQSLDQGLQFLIQYYNGEERAKGNILERFSAQQFPDLHSELNLSSLELGDSALYFCASSERTGPLGDEQFFGPGTRLTVL.

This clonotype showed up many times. CDR3 sequence (DNA): TGCAGCCTTACTCACCGCGAGGGGTCCAGGACCCAGTACTTC. It is translated as CSLTHREGSRTQYF. The chain uses TRBV29-1 and TRBJ2-5; possibly TRBD1 or TRBD2 for D (5 bases each). The germline V and J ends were trimmed by 8 bases and 7 bases, with 23 bases remaining between them. The germline V gene encodes CDR1 SQVTM and CDR2 ANQGSEA. This CDR3 region has 14 residues.

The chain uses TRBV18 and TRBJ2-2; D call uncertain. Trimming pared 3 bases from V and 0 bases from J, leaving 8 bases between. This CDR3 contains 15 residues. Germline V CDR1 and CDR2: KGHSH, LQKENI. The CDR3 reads CASSPIQSNTGELFF. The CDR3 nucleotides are TGTGCCAGCTCACCCATCCAGTCGAACACCGGGGAGCTGTTTTTT.

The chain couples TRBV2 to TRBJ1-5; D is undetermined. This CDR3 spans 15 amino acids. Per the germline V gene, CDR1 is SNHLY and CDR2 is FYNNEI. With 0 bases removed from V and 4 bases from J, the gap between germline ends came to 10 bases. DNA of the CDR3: TGTGCCAGCAGTGAAGCTCGGCAGGTTAATCAGCCCCAGCATTTT. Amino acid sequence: CASSEARQVNQPQHF.

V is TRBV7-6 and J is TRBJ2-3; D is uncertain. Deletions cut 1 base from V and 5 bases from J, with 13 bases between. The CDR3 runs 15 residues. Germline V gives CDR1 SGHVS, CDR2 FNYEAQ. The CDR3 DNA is TGTGCCAGCAGCTTAGTGTTGGCCCAACTAGATACGCAGTATTTT. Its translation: CASSLVLAQLDTQYF.

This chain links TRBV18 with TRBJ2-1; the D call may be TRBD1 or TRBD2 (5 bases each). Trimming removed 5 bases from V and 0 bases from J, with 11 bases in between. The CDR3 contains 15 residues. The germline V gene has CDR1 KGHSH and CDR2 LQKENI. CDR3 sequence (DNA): TGTGCCAGCTCAAGGGACGGTGGCTCCTACAATGAGCAGTTCTTC. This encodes CASSRDGGSYNEQFF.

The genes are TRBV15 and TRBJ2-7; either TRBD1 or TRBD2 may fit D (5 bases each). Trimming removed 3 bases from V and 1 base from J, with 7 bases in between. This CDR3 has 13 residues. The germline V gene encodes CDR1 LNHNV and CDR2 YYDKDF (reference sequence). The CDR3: CATSRGPSYEQYF. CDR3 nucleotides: TGTGCCACCAGCAGGGGACCGTCCTACGAGCAGTACTTC.

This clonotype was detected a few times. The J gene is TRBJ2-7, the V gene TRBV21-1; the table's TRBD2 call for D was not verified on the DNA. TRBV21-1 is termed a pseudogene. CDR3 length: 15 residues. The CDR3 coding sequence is TGTGCCAGCAGCAAAGGCGGGACTAGCTCCTACGAGCAGTACTTC. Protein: CASSKGGTSSYEQYF.